The next 29 T cell receptor beta chains were all read from a single sample in a study of blood T cells in healthy people across ages. For the second PCR, which ran for roughly 6 to 12 cycles, a sample-barcoded 5' primer and a J-beta primer mix were used. MiXCR, applied by TCRdb to the 5' RACE reads, yields one record per CDR3 protein. This table holds about 720,000 distinct CDR3 sequences, approximately 25% found once. The sample was also linked to a second study, of T cells of mothers and their children.

The sample comprised blood. The receptors originated from a boy younger than 18 in good health.

This clonotype has a handful of counts. The CDR3 DNA reads TGTGCCAGCATCATGACGAGAGAGGACTATGGCTACACCTTC. The encoded protein is CASIMTREDYGYTF. V and J are TRBV2 and TRBJ1-2; no definite D call. Per the germline V gene, CDR1 is SNHLY and CDR2 is FYNNEI. V was clipped by 7 bases and J by 3 bases, with 15 bases between them. The CDR3 extends over 14 amino acids.

In this sample, this clonotype turned up a few times. V and J are TRBV4-3 and TRBJ2-7; D uncertain. Trimming removed 2 bases from V and 0 bases from J, with 11 bases in between. The CDR3 contains 15 residues. CDR1 LGHNA and CDR2 YSLEER come from the germline V gene. The CDR3 reads CASSQTDQPSYEQYF. The CDR3 DNA is TGCGCCAGCAGCCAAACGGACCAGCCCTCCTACGAGCAGTACTTC.

This clonotype turned up a few times. V and J are TRBV28 and TRBJ2-7; possible D gene TRBD2, 6 bases. The germline gives CDR1 MDHEN, CDR2 SYDVKM. Trimming shortened V by 5 bases and J by 0 bases, and 23 bases separated the two germline ends. The CDR3 has 18 residues. The CDR3, as DNA: TGTGCCAGCAGTCCTAACCCGAATCATATGCGGGACTCCTACGAGCAGTACTTC. This translates into CASSPNPNHMRDSYEQYF.

This clonotype was counted only a few times. The chain employs TRBV4-3 and TRBJ2-5; D may be TRBD1 or TRBD2 (5 bases each). V gave up 3 bases and J gave up 5 bases, with 16 bases separating them. Germline CDR1 is LGHNA and CDR2 is YSLEER. CDR3 length equals 15 residues. The CDR3 spells CASSHRTGTIETQYF. CDR3 sequence (DNA): TGCGCCAGCAGCCACCGGACGGGGACGATTGAGACCCAGTACTTC.

The rearrangement links TRBV20-1 to TRBJ1-1, with D unresolved. Germline V gene sequence: CDR1 DFQATT, CDR2 SNEGSKA (reference sequence). The CDR3 covers 13 residues. Trimming left V 2 bases short and J 2 bases short, with 9 bases between. For the CDR3, the DNA is TGCAGTGCTAGATGGGTCTCCAACACTGAAGCTTTCTTT. Its translation: CSARWVSNTEAFF.

The rearrangement uses TRBV7-2 and TRBJ2-5; tentative D call: TRBD2 (6 bases). V was clipped by 2 bases and J by 5 bases, with 21 bases between them. Germline CDR1 SGHTA, CDR2 FQGNSA. The CDR3 totals 17 residues. CDR3 nucleotide sequence: TGTGCCAGCAGCTTATCGGTCACTAGCATGTGGATGGAGACCCAGTACTTC. Its protein product is CASSLSVTSMWMETQYF.

This clonotype showed up many times. The rearrangement uses TRBV4-3 and TRBJ2-1; 13 nucleotides align to TRBD2. Trimming at V came to 3 bases and at J to 7 bases, leaving 9 bases not matched to a gene. The CDR3 is 17 amino acids. Per the germline V gene, CDR1 is LGHNA and CDR2 is YSLEER. CDR3 in amino acids: CASSQDRTSGSVNEQFF. The DNA of the CDR3 is TGCGCCAGCAGCCAGGACAGGACTAGCGGGAGTGTTAATGAGCAGTTCTTC.

There are a few counts of this clonotype. The chain is built from TRBV20-1 and TRBJ1-4, with 10 bases identical to TRBD1. Germline trimming cut 3 bases from V and 5 bases from J; bases unmatched to any gene: 3. The CDR3 is made up of 14 amino acids. Germline V lookup: CDR1 DFQATT, CDR2 SNEGSKA (reference sequence). This chain's CDR3 is CSASGTGANEKLFF. The CDR3 region has the DNA TGCAGTGCTAGCGGGACAGGGGCGAATGAAAAACTGTTTTTT.

V is TRBV5-5 and J is TRBJ2-3, with 11 bases that match TRBD2. The CDR3 is 18 amino acids. CDR1 SGHKS and CDR2 YYEKEE come from the germline V gene (reference sequence). The V segment lost 5 bases and the J segment 0 bases; nucleotides outside the gene matches: 11. CDR3 in amino acids: CASRRLAGTTLSTDTQYF. In nucleotides, the CDR3 is TGTGCCAGCAGGCGACTAGCGGGAACTACACTAAGCACAGATACGCAGTATTTT.

This chain links TRBV6-5 with TRBJ2-7; no firm D call. The CDR3 is 13 residues long. Germline V lookup: CDR1 MNHEY, CDR2 SVGAGI. V dropped 2 bases and J dropped 3 bases, with 8 bases sitting between them. The CDR3 spells CASSYDPNYEQYF. DNA of the CDR3: TGTGCCAGCAGTTACGACCCCAACTACGAGCAGTACTTC.

This clonotype occurred many times. The chain couples TRBV5-6 to TRBJ1-1, with 7 bases that match TRBD1. Trimming at V came to 4 bases and at J to 5 bases, leaving 5 bases not matched to a gene. Germline loops: CDR1 SGHDT, CDR2 YYEEEE. CDR3 size: 13 residues. CDR3 residues: CASSPGGWTEAFF. The CDR3 nucleotides read TGTGCCAGCAGCCCAGGGGGATGGACTGAAGCTTTCTTT.

This clonotype occurred a few times. The chain combines TRBV4-3 with TRBJ2-1, with D unresolved. Trimming cost V 1 base and J 0 bases, with 7 bases left between them. The CDR3 is 15 residues long. In germline, CDR1 is LGHNA, CDR2 YSLEER. CDR3: CASSQAQSSYNEQFF. For the CDR3, the DNA is TGCGCCAGCAGCCAAGCCCAGAGCTCCTACAATGAGCAGTTCTTC.

This chain joins TRBV29-1 and TRBJ2-1; D not resolved. Per germline, CDR1 SQVTM and CDR2 ANQGSEA. V shed 3 bases and J shed 4 bases, with 10 bases lying between them. This CDR3 has 13 residues. DNA of the CDR3: TGCAGCGTTGATTTGGACCCGTACAATGAGCAGTTCTTC. This encodes CSVDLDPYNEQFF.

The rearrangement joins TRBV28 to TRBJ2-5; tentative D call: TRBD2 (5 bases). This CDR3 is built from 14 residues. V lost 3 bases to trimming and J lost 1 base, with 9 bases between them. Germline CDR1 reads MDHEN; CDR2 reads SYDVKM. CDR3 bases: TGTGCCAGCAGTTTCCTCGGGATCCAAGAGACCCAGTACTTC. It encodes CASSFLGIQETQYF.

The chain carries TRBV28 and TRBJ2-1; maybe TRBD2 (6 bases). The DNA end lines up better with TRBJ2-5; the J call may be wrong. CDR3 length: 13 residues. Germline values: CDR1 MDHEN, CDR2 SYDVKM. The CDR3: CASSSGDAETQYF. The CDR3 coding sequence is TGTGCCAGCAGTTCGGGGGATGCGGAGACCCAGTACTTC.

This clonotype came up a few times. The rearrangement joins TRBV4-2 to TRBJ1-4; TRBD1 might be the D (5 bases). This CDR3 spans 15 amino acids. V lost 4 bases and J 6 bases, leaving 15 bases between the germline ends. The germline gives CDR1 LGHNA, CDR2 YNFKEQ. The CDR3 DNA is TGTGCCAGCAGCCCCGGGACGGCCGAGGATGAAAAACTGTTTTTT. It codes for CASSPGTAEDEKLFF.

This clonotype was seen more than once but under ten times. The chain links TRBV20-1 to TRBJ2-3, with D tentatively TRBD2 (6 bases). Germline V gene sequence: CDR1 DFQATT, CDR2 SNEGSKA (reference sequence). V was clipped by 2 bases and J by 4 bases, with 13 bases between them. CDR3 length equals 14 residues. CDR3: CSARSGGTADTQYF. The DNA of the CDR3 is TGCAGTGCTAGATCTGGGGGGACGGCAGATACGCAGTATTTT.

V gene TRBV5-5 combines with J gene TRBJ1-5; 7 bases agree with TRBD1. The ends lost 2 bases at V and 2 bases at J; junction bases unmatched: 4. Per the germline V gene, CDR1 is SGHKS and CDR2 is YYEKEE (reference sequence). The CDR3 has 15 amino acids. The CDR3 nucleotides read TGTGCCAGCAGCTTCCTGCAGGGGGGCAATCAGCCCCAGCATTTT. It translates to CASSFLQGGNQPQHF.

This clonotype was observed at least ten times. The chain uses TRBV9 and TRBJ2-2; no clear D. V lost 0 bases and J lost 2, with 8 bases in between. This CDR3 has 15 residues. Germline lookup yields CDR1 SGDLS and CDR2 YYNGEE. CDR3 sequence reads: CASSVAKGNTGELFF. The CDR3 bases are TGTGCCAGCAGCGTAGCTAAAGGAAACACCGGGGAGCTGTTTTTT.

This clonotype was seen more than once but under ten times. The rearrangement links TRBV7-2 to TRBJ1-2, with 8 bases fitting TRBD1. Germline CDR1 SGHTA, CDR2 FQGNSA. The V segment lost 0 bases and the J segment 3 bases; nucleotides outside the gene matches: 3. CDR3 length: 15 residues. DNA for the CDR3: TGTGCCAGCAGCTTAGCGTCGACAGGGGACTATGGCTACACCTTC. It specifies CASSLASTGDYGYTF.

The J gene is TRBJ1-2, the V gene TRBV7-9; D may be TRBD1 (6 bases). CDR1 SEHNR and CDR2 FQNEAQ come from the germline V gene (reference sequence). The V gene lost 5 bases and the J gene lost 5 bases, with 9 bases spanning the gap. The CDR3 contains 12 residues. CDR3 sequence (DNA): TGTGCCAGCAGCACAGGGACGTATGGCTACACCTTC. Residues: CASSTGTYGYTF.

This clonotype was seen only a few times. The genes are TRBV21-1 and TRBJ2-1. TRBV21-1 is termed a pseudogene. The CDR3 is 17 amino acids. CDR3 DNA: TGTGCCAGCAGCAAAGAAGAATCAAATGCTTTCTACAATGAGCAGTTCTTC. Amino acids: CASSKEESNAFYNEQFF.

This clonotype was observed a handful of times. The chain is built from TRBV20-1 and TRBJ2-3, with TRBD2 as a possible D gene (5 bases). With 3 bases removed from V and 7 bases from J, the gap between germline ends came to 8 bases. Per germline, CDR1 DFQATT and CDR2 SNEGSKA (reference sequence). The CDR3 totals 11 residues. The CDR3 coding sequence is TGCAGTGCTAGTCCCGGGAATACGCAGTATTTT. Protein sequence: CSASPGNTQYF.

In this sample, this clonotype turned up a few times. The rearrangement uses TRBV25-1 and TRBJ1-5; no clear D gene. CDR3 length: 14 amino acids. CDR1 and CDR2 (germline): MGHDK, SYGVNS. Between the trimmed V and J ends, which lost 2 bases and 6 bases, there was a span of 11 bases. CDR3 bases: TGTGCCAGCAGTGAACTAGGGTTAGGTCAGCCCCAGCATTTT. Amino acid sequence: CASSELGLGQPQHF.

This sequence joins TRBV6-5 and TRBJ2-5, with D possibly matching TRBD1 (6 bases). The CDR3 totals 15 residues. Germline V lookup: CDR1 MNHEY, CDR2 SVGAGI. V dropped 1 base and J dropped 2 bases, with 11 bases sitting between them. CDR3 DNA: TGTGCCAGCAGTTACTTTAGGGGGATTCAAGAGACCCAGTACTTC. This gives the protein CASSYFRGIQETQYF.

V and J are TRBV18 and TRBJ2-4; D unclear. The CDR3 length is 16 residues. V was trimmed by 3 bases and J by 0 bases, leaving 12 bases between them. Per the germline V gene, CDR1 is KGHSH and CDR2 is LQKENI. CDR3 nucleotide sequence: TGTGCCAGCTCACCGGATAAGATGCTAGCCAAAAACATTCAGTACTTC. It specifies CASSPDKMLAKNIQYF.

The chain joins TRBV7-9 to TRBJ2-3; D unclear. This CDR3 has 14 amino acids. Per the germline V gene, CDR1 is SEHNR and CDR2 is FQNEAQ (reference sequence). V was pared by 5 bases and J by 6 bases, with 15 bases between. The CDR3 DNA follows: TGTGCCAGCAGCACGGCCTCCATCGTCGATACGCAGTATTTT. This sequence encodes CASSTASIVDTQYF.

The chain links TRBV7-2 to TRBJ2-1; 8 bases align to TRBD2. The germline V gene has CDR1 SGHTA and CDR2 FQGNSA. This CDR3 comprises 13 residues. The ends lost 3 bases at V and 14 bases at J; junction bases unmatched: 9. The CDR3 sequence: CASSFNSGGAEFF. In nucleotides, the CDR3 is TGTGCCAGCAGCTTCAACTCCGGGGGGGCTGAGTTCTTC.

This chain joins TRBV5-1 and TRBJ2-3, with TRBD2 as a possible D gene (7 bases). Trimming pared 5 bases from V and 0 bases from J, leaving 16 bases between. Germline CDR1 is SGHRS and CDR2 is YFSETQ. The CDR3 has 16 residues. The CDR3 DNA reads TGCGCCAGCAGACCGGGGGGCGGAGATAGCACAGATACGCAGTATTTT. It encodes CASRPGGGDSTDTQYF. The full variable domain, its missing parts supplied by reference TRBV5-1 and TRBJ2-3, is KAGVTQTPRYLIKTRGQQVTLSCSPISGHRSVSWYQQTPGQGLQFLFEYFSETQRNKGNFPGRFSGRQFSNSRSEMNVSTLELGDSALYLCASRPGGGDSTDTQYFGPGTRLTVL.